The T cell receptor (beta chain) described here comes from a study of brain T cells in children with intractable seizures. Study-level points and caveats: HCMV serostatus was not known, and viral specificity came from CDR3 similarity only. Clones missing pre-surgery may reflect undersampling of that blood sample.

Concerning this clone itself: Antigen unknown.

From germline, CDR1 is SNHLY and CDR2 FYNNEI. The germline V and J ends were trimmed by 6 bases and 4 bases, with 10 bases remaining between them. This CDR3 region has 13 residues. Assay used: immunoSEQ multiplex PCR; TCRdb lists only in-frame clones, some missing. The repertoire holds hundreds of thousands of clones, over 90% seen once, with roughly 6% in the top ten. Time point here: blood from clinic visit 5 months post-surgery; TSC patient then seizure free. Sequencing was limited to surgery cases with top T cell transcript signatures in brain tissue. Before surgery, patients took at least one anti-epileptic drug.

The sequences come from peripheral blood, collected roughly 5 months after surgery. The V gene is TRBV2, the J gene TRBJ2-1; either TRBD1 or TRBD2 may fit D (5 bases each). The TCR comes from a boy in the first two years of life with tuberous sclerosis and intractable seizures. The CDR3 DNA reads TGTGCCAGCAGAAGGGACGGTTACAATGAGCAGTTCTTC. The encoded protein is CASRRDGYNEQFF.